The entry below gives a single T cell receptor beta chain sequence along with its context. Its antigen is unknown. Mouse gene names and germline throughout. CDR3 sequences, V/J genes, frequencies and template counts came from survey-depth TCRbeta sequencing. The data were produced by immunoSEQ multiplex PCR, yet TCRdb's version contains in-frame clones alone and is incomplete. The table lists approximately 17,000 clones, approximately 70% of them singletons. The data stem from a study of tissue T cells after allogeneic stem cell transplantation. Findings and limits, study-wide: Across patients, clones rarely overlapped, yet motif clusters were shared tissue-specifically. In patients and mice, blood and spleen missed much of tissue repertoire.

The sequenced sample consisted of spleen. The receptor was isolated from a female BALB/c mouse in good health. For the strain, the MHC haplotype given is H2-d.

The CDR3 sequence is CASGDARGVNTGQLYF. The covered CDR3 bases are TGTGCCAGCGGTGATGCCAGGGGGGTGAACACCGGGCAGCTCTAC. This chain links TRBV13-2 with TRBJ2-2; D is perhaps TRBD1 (7 bases). The read terminates 1 residue ahead of where the CDR3 ends, so the germline J gene completes it. Germline assignment: CDR1 NNHNN and CDR2 SYGAGS (reference sequence). The CDR3 is made up of 16 amino acids. V gave up 0 bases and J gave up 2 bases, with 11 bases separating them.